The 26 T cell receptor beta chains reported below all come from one sample, sequenced in a study of CD8 T cells in Susac syndrome. Random hexamers were used to reverse transcribe the RNA input (roughly 0.5 to 1 ug). TCRdb recomputed calls from the immunoSEQ multiplex PCR reads with MiXCR, one row per CDR3 protein. In the table there are hundreds of thousands of distinct CDR3 sequences, 94% of which are singletons. Sequences were obtained from CD4+ T cells from PBMCs. The receptors were sampled from a human donor with Susac syndrome.

This rearrangement joins TRBV6-5 to TRBJ1-2; 9 bases are a match to TRBD1. Per the germline V gene, CDR1 is MNHEY and CDR2 is SVGAGI. With 6 bases clipped from V and 2 bases from J, the junction kept 7 bases outside the gene matches. The CDR3 extends over 15 amino acids. CDR3 DNA sequence: TGTGCCAGCAGCCGAGGGGGACAGGGCAACTATGGCTACACCTTC. As protein: CASSRGGQGNYGYTF.

Note on this clonotype: One end of the junction fails to match germline, which may point to a read error. The chain uses TRBV30 and TRBJ1-2; no firm D call. This CDR3 has 13 amino acids. Germline V lookup: CDR1 GTSNPN, CDR2 SVGIG (reference sequence). The CDR3 sequence is CTWSVRLNYGYTF. The CDR3 DNA follows: TGTACCTGGAGTGTACGACTGAACTATGGCTACACCTTC.

J is TRBJ2-5 and V is TRBV3-1; D remains ambiguous. Trimming stripped 1 base from V and 1 base from J, with 7 bases between. The CDR3 has 14 amino acids. CDR1 LGHDT and CDR2 YNNKEL come from the germline V gene (reference sequence). In nucleotides, the CDR3 is TGTGCCAGCAGCCAAGCGACGGTCCAAGAGACCCAGTACTTC. This sequence encodes CASSQATVQETQYF.

The genes are TRBV10-1 and TRBJ2-4; D may correspond to TRBD1 or TRBD2 (6 bases each). The CDR3 loop spans 15 amino acids. Trimming stripped 3 bases from V and 0 bases from J, with 9 bases between. Germline CDR1 and CDR2: WNHNN and SYGVQD (reference sequence). The CDR3 sequence is CASSDGGEAKNIQYF. The CDR3 region has the DNA TGCGCCAGCAGTGACGGGGGCGAAGCCAAAAACATTCAGTACTTC.

The chain recombines TRBV6-5 with TRBJ1-1; 7 positions match TRBD1. In germline, CDR1 is MNHEY, CDR2 SVGAGI. CDR3 length: 14 residues. The V gene end was trimmed by 6 bases and the J gene end by 8 bases; junction bases not matched to a gene: 12. This CDR3 reads CASSPDRVLSEAFF. The CDR3 bases are TGTGCCAGCAGCCCAGACAGGGTACTCAGCGAAGCTTTCTTT.

The gene calls are TRBV5-1 and TRBJ2-7; 11 nucleotides line up with TRBD1. This CDR3 has 15 residues. V trimming: 7 bases; J trimming: 3 bases; junction bases outside the gene matches: 9. Germline CDR1 SGHRS, CDR2 YFSETQ. The CDR3 loop is CASSPRTGGVYEQYF. In nucleotides, the CDR3 is TGCGCCAGCTCACCCCGGACAGGGGGCGTCTACGAGCAGTACTTC. The full variable domain, in which reference TRBV5-1 and TRBJ2-7 provide the parts outside the CDR3, is KAGVTQTPRYLIKTRGQQVTLSCSPISGHRSVSWYQQTPGQGLQFLFEYFSETQRNKGNFPGRFSGRQFSNSRSEMNVSTLELGDSALYLCASSPRTGGVYEQYFGPGTRLTVT.

The V call is TRBV4-3, the J call TRBJ2-3; TRBD2 matches at 7 bases. The CDR3 loop spans 16 amino acids. Germline CDR1 and CDR2: LGHNA and YSLEER. V gave up 0 bases and J gave up 2 bases; unmatched junction bases: 5. CDR3 coding DNA: TGCGCCAGCAGCCAAGAGGGGGGGATCACCACAGATACGCAGTATTTT. It codes for CASSQEGGITTDTQYF.

This clonotype was observed a handful of times. This chain uses TRBV12-3 or TRBV12-4 with TRBJ2-7; D assignment may be TRBD1 or TRBD2 (5 bases each). The CDR3 has 14 residues. V was pared by 6 bases and J by 1 base, with 13 bases between. The CDR3 is CASSSWDGSYEQYF. The CDR3 DNA follows: TGTGCCAGCAGCTCCTGGGACGGTTCCTACGAGCAGTACTTC.

This clonotype was seen only once. V gene TRBV6-2 or TRBV6-3 combines with J gene TRBJ2-4, with TRBD2 as a possible D gene (5 bases). V lost 4 bases and J 6 bases, leaving 13 bases between the germline ends. Germline V gene lookup returns CDR1 MNHEY and CDR2 SVGEGT. The CDR3 is made up of 14 amino acids. The CDR3 DNA reads as TGTGCCAGCAGTTCCCGGGAAACAAGAAACATTCAGTACTTC. It specifies CASSSRETRNIQYF.

The chain links TRBV6-2 or TRBV6-3 to TRBJ1-5, with D uncertain. CDR1 is MNHEY, CDR2 SVGEGT, per germline. CDR3 length: 15 residues. V lost 7 bases to trimming and J lost 1 base, with 14 bases between them. The CDR3 sequence is CASTLGSYSNQPQHF. The CDR3 DNA is TGTGCCAGCACCCTGGGGTCGTACAGCAATCAGCCCCAGCATTTT.

The V gene is TRBV19, the J gene TRBJ1-6; D is unclear. Germline V gene sequence: CDR1 LNHDA, CDR2 SQIVND (reference sequence). The CDR3 totals 13 residues. V was clipped by 0 bases and J by 8 bases, with 5 bases between them. CDR3 sequence: CASSIDGYSPLHF. DNA for the CDR3: TGTGCCAGTAGTATAGACGGGTATTCACCCCTCCACTTT.

The chain joins TRBV7-9 to TRBJ1-1; no definite D call. V lost 5 bases and J 0 bases, leaving 10 bases between the germline ends. Germline CDR1 and CDR2: SEHNR and FQNEAQ (reference sequence). The CDR3 spans 14 residues. The CDR3 sequence: CASSQRAMNTEAFF. CDR3 bases: TGTGCCAGCAGCCAGCGGGCCATGAACACTGAAGCTTTCTTT.

J is TRBJ2-7 and V is TRBV7-2; TRBD2 matches at 12 bases. CDR3 length: 16 amino acids. Trimming cost V 0 bases and J 4 bases; bases outside gene matches: 4. The V gene's germline CDR1 is SGHTA and CDR2 FQGNSA. CDR3: CASSLAPGTSGYEQYF. As DNA, the CDR3 is TGTGCCAGCAGCTTAGCTCCGGGGACTAGCGGGTACGAGCAGTACTTC.

The V gene is TRBV20-1, the J gene TRBJ1-5; D is perhaps TRBD1 (6 bases). V lost 5 bases to trimming and J lost 0 bases, with 14 bases between them. The germline gives CDR1 DFQATT, CDR2 SNEGSKA (reference sequence). CDR3 size: 15 residues. The CDR3 reads CSASRDIDSNQPQHF. The CDR3 DNA sequence: TGCAGTGCTTCTCGGGACATCGATAGCAATCAGCCCCAGCATTTT.

The chain combines TRBV25-1 with TRBJ1-1; 8 nucleotides agree with TRBD1. Germline values: CDR1 MGHDK, CDR2 SYGVNS. The CDR3 consists of 15 residues. The trim removed 6 bases at V and 1 base at J, leaving 7 bases unmatched. For the CDR3, the DNA is TGTGCCAGCAGAGATCGGACAGGGACGAACACTGAAGCTTTCTTT. Translated, it gives CASRDRTGTNTEAFF.

This chain uses TRBV29-1 with TRBJ1-2; D unclear. This CDR3 contains 13 residues. V was cut by 5 bases and J by 4 bases, with 14 bases left in between. CDR1 is SQVTM and CDR2 is ANQGSEA in the germline V gene. CDR3 residues: CSVPSGGRYGYTF. Here the CDR3 DNA reads TGCAGCGTTCCGTCGGGCGGGCGCTATGGCTACACCTTC.

This rearrangement joins TRBV7-2 to TRBJ1-5; a weak D match, TRBD1 (5 bases). The length of the CDR3 is 15 residues. Germline V gene lookup returns CDR1 SGHTA and CDR2 FQGNSA. V lost 4 bases to trimming and J lost 1 base, with 11 bases between them. For the CDR3, the DNA is TGTGCCAGCAGCTCCCCTGGGGGAAGCAATCAGCCCCAGCATTTT. This encodes CASSSPGGSNQPQHF.

This clonotype came up a few times. This chain connects TRBV6-1 to TRBJ2-5; D is perhaps TRBD2 (6 bases). The CDR3 is 14 amino acids. V was pared by 2 bases and J by 1 base, with 8 bases between. CDR1 and CDR2 from the germline V gene are MNHNS and SASEGT. The CDR3 loop reads CASSESGVQETQYF. The CDR3 DNA follows: TGTGCCAGCAGTGAATCGGGGGTCCAAGAGACCCAGTACTTC.

This rearrangement joins TRBV30 to TRBJ2-5; no reliable D call. The germline V gene encodes CDR1 GTSNPN and CDR2 SVGIG (reference sequence). There are 11 residues in the CDR3. The V end was cut by 5 bases, the J end by 7 bases, with 11 bases between. This CDR3 is CAWDDTATQYF. The CDR3 DNA follows: TGTGCCTGGGACGATACTGCGACCCAGTACTTC.

This chain connects TRBV29-1 to TRBJ2-2; D may be TRBD2 (6 bases). This CDR3 spans 14 amino acids. The V end lost 7 bases, the J end lost 3 bases, and 15 bases lay between the germline ends. Germline CDR1 and CDR2: SQVTM and ANQGSEA. CDR3 DNA: TGCAGCGCTGGGGGGACTGGATACACCGGGGAGCTGTTTTTT. Amino acid sequence: CSAGGTGYTGELFF.

This chain connects TRBV20-1 to TRBJ1-1; D is unresolved. The V gene lost 1 base and the J gene lost 1 base, with 13 bases spanning the gap. The CDR3 consists of 15 residues. From germline, CDR1 is DFQATT and CDR2 SNEGSKA (reference sequence). The CDR3 coding sequence is TGCAGTGCTAGAGTCTGGGGAGCGGAGAACACTGAAGCTTTCTTT. Translated, it gives CSARVWGAENTEAFF.

For the CDR3, the DNA is TGTGCCTGGAGTAATGGAAACACCATATATTTT. This codes for CAWSNGNTIYF. The chain links TRBV30 to TRBJ1-3; D gene ambiguous. The CDR3 loop spans 11 amino acids. Germline CDR1 GTSNPN, CDR2 SVGIG (reference sequence). Trimming removed 2 bases from V and 3 bases from J, with 2 bases in between.

The V gene is TRBV18, the J gene TRBJ2-3; a possible D gene is TRBD2 (5 bases). The CDR3 is made up of 15 amino acids. Trimming cost V 3 bases and J 2 bases, with 12 bases left between them. Germline CDR1 reads KGHSH; CDR2 reads LQKENI. CDR3: CASSPLVRDTDTQYF. The DNA of the CDR3 is TGTGCCAGCTCACCCCTGGTTCGGGACACAGATACGCAGTATTTT.

The V and J genes are TRBV30 and TRBJ2-5, with 7 nucleotides matching TRBD2. V lost 3 bases to trimming and J lost 5 bases; unmatched junction nucleotides: 9. The CDR3 contains 14 residues. Germline V gene lookup returns CDR1 GTSNPN and CDR2 SVGIG (reference sequence). CDR3 in amino acids: CAWRPRGREETQYF. As DNA, the CDR3 is TGTGCCTGGAGGCCGCGAGGGAGGGAGGAGACCCAGTACTTC.

This clonotype appeared once. The chain carries TRBV5-1 and TRBJ2-5; D is possibly TRBD1 or TRBD2 (5 bases each). Trimming stripped 7 bases from V and 0 bases from J, with 13 bases between. The CDR3 is 14 amino acids. The V gene's germline CDR1 is SGHRS and CDR2 YFSETQ. The DNA for the CDR3 is TGCGCCAGCGGGACCGGGTCTTACCAAGAGACCCAGTACTTC. It codes for CASGTGSYQETQYF.

V and J are TRBV9 and TRBJ2-2; TRBD1 matches 10 bases. The J segment lost 8 bases and the V segment lost 2 bases, leaving 3 bases of the junction unmatched. Germline CDR1 SGDLS, CDR2 YYNGEE. The CDR3 sequence is 14 residues long. The DNA of the CDR3 is TGTGCCAGCAGCGTGGGACAGGGGTTGGGGGAGCTGTTTTTT. This encodes CASSVGQGLGELFF.